Listed below are T cell receptor beta chains from one sample, sequenced in a study of beta chain features in type 1 diabetes. Profiling relied on immunoSEQ multiplex PCR, and the TCRdb table lists in-frame clones only, not all of them. The sample has hundreds of thousands of clones; under 15% are singletons. The sequenced sample was naive CD4+ T cells from blood. The receptors stem from a man younger than 35 with type 1 diabetes. Each CDR3 is given with its conserved first and last residue. The D gene is left open where the match is weak. The size of a clone is reported for some rows only, either as once, few or many, or as a class for expanded clones.

TRBV9,TRBJ1-5,.,.,CASSVQGDQPQHF,TGTGCCAGCAGCGTACAGGGAGATCAGCCCCAGCATTTT
TRBV19,TRBJ1-1,.,.,CASSMVEWNTEAFF,TGTGCCAGTAGTATGGTCGAGTGGAACACTGAAGCTTTCTTT
TRBV4-1,TRBJ2-5,few,.,CASSQNGQGRETQYF,TGCGCCAGCAGCCAAAATGGTCAGGGGCGGGAGACCCAGTACTTC
TRBV28,TRBJ2-7,few,TRBD1,CANSDRARNEQYF,TGTGCCAATTCTGACAGGGCTAGGAACGAGCAGTACTTC
TRBV6-1,TRBJ2-7,.,.,CASSGWTLTSYEQYF,TGTGCCAGCTCGGGGTGGACTCTAACGAGCTACGAGCAGTACTTC
TRBV27,TRBJ2-1,few,.,CASSGSTGISYNEQFF,TGTGCCAGCAGTGGGTCTACAGGGATCTCCTACAATGAGCAGTTCTTC
TRBV6-6,TRBJ1-5,.,.,CASSFGQTNQPQHF,TGTGCCAGCAGTTTTGGACAGACCAATCAGCCCCAGCATTTT
TRBV28,TRBJ1-2,.,.,CASSLSGDYGYTF,TGTGCCAGCAGTTTATCTGGAGACTATGGCTACACCTTC
TRBV7-8,TRBJ2-1,.,TRBD1,CASSPNSGGSSYNEQFF,TGTGCCAGCAGCCCCAACTCAGGGGGTAGCTCCTACAATGAGCAGTTCTTC
TRBV4-3,TRBJ2-5,.,.,CASSQDPGPVAGSQETQYF,TGCGCCAGCAGCCAAGATCCGGGCCCAGTTGCGGGGTCCCAAGAGACCCAGTACTTC
TRBV30,TRBJ1-1,.,.,CAWSVLGDTEAFF,TGTGCCTGGAGTGTATTGGGGGACACTGAAGCTTTCTTT
TRBV30,TRBJ1-2,few,TRBD1,CAWRDRGRGGYTF,TGTGCCTGGCGGGACAGGGGGCGGGGTGGCTACACCTTC
TRBV30,TRBJ1-6,.,TRBD1,CAWDGQGYSPLHF,TGTGCCTGGGACGGACAGGGATATTCACCCCTCCACTTT
TRBV7-9,TRBJ1-5,.,.,CASSFEGSNQPQHF,TGTGCCAGCAGCTTCGAGGGGAGCAATCAGCCCCAGCATTTT
TRBV30,TRBJ2-2,.,.,CAWSEAGDNTGELFF,TGTGCCTGGAGTGAGGCAGGGGATAACACCGGGGAGCTGTTTTTT
TRBV29-1,TRBJ2-7,few,.,CSVEEPTVYEQYF,TGCAGCGTTGAAGAACCGACGGTCTACGAGCAGTACTTC
TRBV28,TRBJ2-7,few,.,CASSITGSIYEQYF,TGTGCCAGCAGTATTACGGGGAGCATCTACGAGCAGTACTTC
TRBV27,TRBJ2-7,.,TRBD1,CASSLWVSGTGVSYEQYF,TGTGCCAGCAGTTTATGGGTTAGCGGGACAGGGGTTTCCTACGAGCAGTACTTC
TRBV5-1,TRBJ2-3,few,.,CASSLSLGLGTDTQYF,TGCGCCAGCAGCTTGAGTCTGGGGCTTGGCACAGATACGCAGTATTTT
TRBV7-9,TRBJ1-5,few,.,CASSLAQGGSNQPQHF,TGTGCCAGCAGCTTAGCCCAGGGAGGGAGCAATCAGCCCCAGCATTTT
TRBV2,TRBJ1-6,.,.,CASSVLQGSSPLHF,TGTGCCAGCAGTGTCTTGCAGGGAAGTTCACCCCTCCACTTT
TRBV7-9,TRBJ1-1,.,TRBD1,CASSLSGTGKTEAFF,TGTGCCAGCAGCCTGTCCGGGACAGGGAAAACTGAAGCTTTCTTT
TRBV7-9,TRBJ2-1,few,.,CASSTNEQFF,TGTGCCAGCAGCACTAATGAGCAGTTCTTC
TRBV29-1,TRBJ1-1,few,.,CSERGEFMNTEAFF,TGCAGCGAACGAGGGGAATTCATGAACACTGAAGCTTTCTTT
TRBV7-9,TRBJ1-5,few,TRBD1,CASSLQGKDQPQHF,TGTGCCAGCAGCCTACAGGGGAAGGATCAGCCCCAGCATTTT
TRBV18,TRBJ1-5,few,TRBD1,CASSPPTGGSNQPQHF,TGTGCCAGCTCACCACCGACAGGGGGTAGCAATCAGCCCCAGCATTTT
TRBV7-3,TRBJ2-1,few,.,CASSLFRDSGNEQFF,TGTGCCAGCAGCTTATTCCGGGACTCGGGTAATGAGCAGTTCTTC
TRBV2,TRBJ2-3,few,TRBD1,CASSEEGQGTDTQYF,TGTGCCAGCAGTGAAGAGGGACAGGGCACAGATACGCAGTATTTT
TRBV7-9,TRBJ1-6,.,.,CATLRQSSYNSPLHF,TGTGCCACCTTACGACAGAGCTCCTATAATTCACCCCTCCACTTT
TRBV9,TRBJ2-5,few,TRBD2,CASSVASGPEETQYF,TGTGCCAGCAGCGTAGCTAGCGGTCCAGAGGAGACCCAGTACTTC
TRBV30,TRBJ2-4,few,TRBD2,CAWNGGGSNIQYF,TGTGCCTGGAACGGGGGAGGGAGTAACATTCAGTACTTC
TRBV5-4,TRBJ2-1,.,.,CASSFGLYRDNEQFF,TGTGCCAGCAGCTTTGGACTCTATCGGGACAATGAGCAGTTCTTC
TRBV19,TRBJ2-2,few,.,CASSQLVGYTGELFF,TGTGCCAGTAGTCAACTAGTTGGGTACACCGGGGAGCTGTTTTTT
TRBV5-6,TRBJ1-6,few,.,CASSFGQGNNSPLHF,TGTGCCAGCAGCTTCGGTCAGGGGAATAATTCACCCCTCCACTTT
TRBV30,TRBJ2-5,many,.,CAWSVGQRGETQYF,TGTGCCTGGAGTGTAGGGCAGCGAGGAGAGACCCAGTACTTC
TRBV5-6,TRBJ2-1,.,.,CASGPFRGQYNEQFF,TGTGCCAGCGGACCTTTCAGGGGACAATACAATGAGCAGTTCTTC
TRBV7-2,TRBJ2-7,few,.,CASSLAVGPHEQYF,TGTGCCAGCAGCTTAGCTGTCGGGCCCCACGAGCAGTACTTC
TRBV30,TRBJ1-5,few,.,CAWNSGAFNQPQHF,TGTGCCTGGAATTCGGGGGCCTTCAATCAGCCCCAGCATTTT
TRBV6-1,TRBJ2-2,.,TRBD1,CASSRTGFAGELFF,TGTGCCAGCAGCCGGACAGGGTTCGCCGGGGAGCTGTTTTTT
TRBV7-2,TRBJ1-1,.,TRBD1,CASSFRQGVLEAFF,TGTGCCAGCAGCTTTCGACAGGGAGTCCTAGAAGCTTTCTTT
TRBV11-1,TRBJ2-6,.,.,CASSLDSSGANVLTF,TGTGCCAGCAGCTTGGACTCCTCTGGGGCCAACGTCCTGACTTTC
TRBV29-1,TRBJ1-1,.,.,CSVTDRRKSKNTEAFF,TGCAGCGTGACAGATCGCAGAAAATCAAAAAACACTGAAGCTTTCTTT
TRBV11-3,TRBJ2-1,.,.,CASSLTGSSYNEQFF,TGTGCCAGCAGCCTCACAGGGAGCTCCTACAATGAGCAGTTCTTC
TRBV19,TRBJ2-1,few,.,CASSIMVGGGYEQFF,TGTGCCAGTAGTATAATGGTGGGAGGAGGCTATGAGCAGTTCTTC
TRBV18,TRBJ1-1,few,.,CASSPPNRLNTEAFF,TGTGCCAGCTCACCACCGAACAGATTGAACACTGAAGCTTTCTTT
TRBV18,TRBJ2-7,.,TRBD1,CASSPGTGSVYEQYF,TGTGCCAGCTCACCCGGGACAGGGTCCGTCTACGAGCAGTACTTC